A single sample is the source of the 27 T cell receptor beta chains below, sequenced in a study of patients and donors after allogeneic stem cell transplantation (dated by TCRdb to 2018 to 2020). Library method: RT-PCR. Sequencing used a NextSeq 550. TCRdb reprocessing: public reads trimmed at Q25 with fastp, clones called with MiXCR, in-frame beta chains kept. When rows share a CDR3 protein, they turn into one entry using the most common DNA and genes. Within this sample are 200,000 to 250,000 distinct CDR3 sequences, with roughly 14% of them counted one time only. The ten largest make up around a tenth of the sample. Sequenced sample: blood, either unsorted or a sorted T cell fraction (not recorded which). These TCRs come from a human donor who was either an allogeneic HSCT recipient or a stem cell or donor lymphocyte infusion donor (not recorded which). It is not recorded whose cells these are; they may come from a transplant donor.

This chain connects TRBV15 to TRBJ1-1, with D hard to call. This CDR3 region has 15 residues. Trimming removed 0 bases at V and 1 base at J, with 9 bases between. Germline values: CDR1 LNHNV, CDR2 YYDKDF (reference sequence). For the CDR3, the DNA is TGTGCCACCAGCAGAGATTTCGACACGAACACTGAAGCTTTCTTT. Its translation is CATSRDFDTNTEAFF.

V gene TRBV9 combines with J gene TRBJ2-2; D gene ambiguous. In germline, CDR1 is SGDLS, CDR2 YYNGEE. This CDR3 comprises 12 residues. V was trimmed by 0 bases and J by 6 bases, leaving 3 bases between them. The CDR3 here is CASSVAAGELFF. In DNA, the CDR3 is TGTGCCAGCAGCGTAGCCGCCGGGGAGCTGTTTTTT.

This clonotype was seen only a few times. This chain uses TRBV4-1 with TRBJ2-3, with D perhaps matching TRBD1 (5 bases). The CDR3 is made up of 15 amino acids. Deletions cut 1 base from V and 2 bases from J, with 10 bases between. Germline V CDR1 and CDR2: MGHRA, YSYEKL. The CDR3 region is CASSQGQRNTDTQYF. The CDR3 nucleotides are TGCGCCAGCAGCCAAGGACAGCGAAACACAGATACGCAGTATTTT.

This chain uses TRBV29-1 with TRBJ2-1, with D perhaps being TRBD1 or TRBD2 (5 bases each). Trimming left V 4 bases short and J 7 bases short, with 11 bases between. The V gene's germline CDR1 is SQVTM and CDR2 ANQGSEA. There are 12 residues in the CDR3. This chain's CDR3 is CSVGHGANEQFF. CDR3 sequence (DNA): TGCAGCGTTGGTCACGGGGCAAATGAGCAGTTCTTC.

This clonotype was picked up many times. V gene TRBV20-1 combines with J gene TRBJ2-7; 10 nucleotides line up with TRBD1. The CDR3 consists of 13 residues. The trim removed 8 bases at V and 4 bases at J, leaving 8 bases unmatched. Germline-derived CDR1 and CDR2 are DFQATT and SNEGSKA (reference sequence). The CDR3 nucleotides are TGCAGTTCCCAGGGGGACAGGGGTTACGAGCAGTACTTC. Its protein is CSSQGDRGYEQYF.

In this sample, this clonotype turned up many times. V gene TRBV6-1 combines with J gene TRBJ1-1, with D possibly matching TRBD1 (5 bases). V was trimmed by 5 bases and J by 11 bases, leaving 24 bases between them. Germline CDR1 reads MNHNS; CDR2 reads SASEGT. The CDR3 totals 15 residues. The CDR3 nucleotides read TGTGCCAGCAGTCCTAAGGCAACCACAGGAACGGGGGCTTTCTTT. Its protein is CASSPKATTGTGAFF.

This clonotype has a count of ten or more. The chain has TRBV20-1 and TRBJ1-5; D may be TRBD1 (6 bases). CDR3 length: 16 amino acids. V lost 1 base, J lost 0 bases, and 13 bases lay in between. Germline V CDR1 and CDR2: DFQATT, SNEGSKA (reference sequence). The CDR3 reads CSARGWTVYSNQPQHF. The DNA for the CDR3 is TGCAGTGCTAGAGGGTGGACAGTATATAGCAATCAGCCCCAGCATTTT.

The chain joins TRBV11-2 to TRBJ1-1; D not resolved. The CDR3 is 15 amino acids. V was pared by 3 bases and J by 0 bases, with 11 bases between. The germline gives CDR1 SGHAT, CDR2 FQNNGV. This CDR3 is CASSFEGFMNTEAFF. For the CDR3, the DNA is TGTGCCAGCAGCTTCGAGGGATTCATGAACACTGAAGCTTTCTTT.

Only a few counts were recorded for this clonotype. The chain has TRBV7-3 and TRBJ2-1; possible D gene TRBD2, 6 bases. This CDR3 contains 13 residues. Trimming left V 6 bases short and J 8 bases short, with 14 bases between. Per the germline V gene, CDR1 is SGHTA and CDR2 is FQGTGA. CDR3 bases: TGTGCCAGCAGTCTCCGGGGAGGCTATGAGCAGTTCTTC. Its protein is CASSLRGGYEQFF.

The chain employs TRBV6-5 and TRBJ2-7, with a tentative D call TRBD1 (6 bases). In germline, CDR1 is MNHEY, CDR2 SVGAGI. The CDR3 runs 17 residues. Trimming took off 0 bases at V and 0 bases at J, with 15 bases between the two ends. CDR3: CASSYSPFGQTSYEQYF. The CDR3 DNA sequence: TGTGCCAGCAGTTACTCCCCTTTCGGACAGACCTCCTACGAGCAGTACTTC.

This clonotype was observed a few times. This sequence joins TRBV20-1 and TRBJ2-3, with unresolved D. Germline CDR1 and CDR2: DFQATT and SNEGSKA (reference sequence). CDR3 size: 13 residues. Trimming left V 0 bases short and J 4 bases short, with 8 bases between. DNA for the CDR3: TGCAGTGCTAGAGATTCTGGGCCAGATACGCAGTATTTT. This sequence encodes CSARDSGPDTQYF.

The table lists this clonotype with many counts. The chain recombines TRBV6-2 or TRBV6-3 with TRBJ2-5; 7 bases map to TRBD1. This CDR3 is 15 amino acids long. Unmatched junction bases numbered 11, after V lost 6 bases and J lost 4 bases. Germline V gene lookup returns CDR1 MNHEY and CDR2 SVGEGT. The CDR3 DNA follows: TGTGCCAGCAGACCCTGGACAGGTCGGGCAGAGACCCAGTACTTC. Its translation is CASRPWTGRAETQYF.

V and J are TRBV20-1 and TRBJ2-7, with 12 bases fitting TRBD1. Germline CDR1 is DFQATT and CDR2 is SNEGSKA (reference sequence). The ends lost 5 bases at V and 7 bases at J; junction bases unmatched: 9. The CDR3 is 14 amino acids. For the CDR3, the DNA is TGCAGTGCTGGCCGGGACAGGGGGCTGGGGGAGCAGTACTTC. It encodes CSAGRDRGLGEQYF.

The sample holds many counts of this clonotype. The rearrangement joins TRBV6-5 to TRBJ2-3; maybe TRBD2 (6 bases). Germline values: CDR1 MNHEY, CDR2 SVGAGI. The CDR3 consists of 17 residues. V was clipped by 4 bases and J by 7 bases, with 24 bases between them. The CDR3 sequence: CASSSAGRRSSINTQYF. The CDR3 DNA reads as TGTGCCAGCAGTTCCGCCGGGAGACGGAGCTCTATAAATACGCAGTATTTT.

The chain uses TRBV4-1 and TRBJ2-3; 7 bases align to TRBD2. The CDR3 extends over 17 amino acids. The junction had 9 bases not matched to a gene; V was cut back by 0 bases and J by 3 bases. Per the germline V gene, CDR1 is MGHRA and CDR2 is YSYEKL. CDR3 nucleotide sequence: TGCGCCAGCAGCCAAGAAGGGGTCGGGCGGGGGACAGATACGCAGTATTTT. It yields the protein CASSQEGVGRGTDTQYF.

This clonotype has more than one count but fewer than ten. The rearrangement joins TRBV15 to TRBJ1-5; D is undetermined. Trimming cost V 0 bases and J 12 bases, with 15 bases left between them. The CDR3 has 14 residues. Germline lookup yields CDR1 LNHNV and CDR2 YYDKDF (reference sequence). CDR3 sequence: CATSRDPGLQIQHF. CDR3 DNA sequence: TGTGCCACCAGCAGAGATCCCGGGCTCCAGATCCAGCATTTT.

The CDR3 nucleotides read TGTGCCAGCAGCTTACGGTTAACCCAGGGAAATCAGCCCCAGCATTTT. Its translation: CASSLRLTQGNQPQHF. The gene calls are TRBV7-2 and TRBJ1-5; maybe TRBD1 (5 bases). Trimming removed 2 bases at V and 4 bases at J, with 15 bases between. Germline CDR1 SGHTA, CDR2 FQGNSA. The CDR3 runs to 16 residues.

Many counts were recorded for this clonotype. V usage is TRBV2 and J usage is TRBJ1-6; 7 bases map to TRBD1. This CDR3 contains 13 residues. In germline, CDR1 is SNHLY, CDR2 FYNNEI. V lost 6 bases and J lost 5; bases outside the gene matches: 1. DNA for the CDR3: TGTGCCAGCAGGGGGACAGATAATTCACCCCTCCACTTT. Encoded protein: CASRGTDNSPLHF.

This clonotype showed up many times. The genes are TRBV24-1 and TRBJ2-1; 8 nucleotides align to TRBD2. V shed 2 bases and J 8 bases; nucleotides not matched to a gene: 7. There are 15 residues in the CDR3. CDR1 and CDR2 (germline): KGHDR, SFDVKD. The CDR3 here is CATSDWAAGAHEQFF. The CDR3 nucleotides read TGTGCCACCAGTGATTGGGCAGCGGGAGCTCATGAGCAGTTCTTC.

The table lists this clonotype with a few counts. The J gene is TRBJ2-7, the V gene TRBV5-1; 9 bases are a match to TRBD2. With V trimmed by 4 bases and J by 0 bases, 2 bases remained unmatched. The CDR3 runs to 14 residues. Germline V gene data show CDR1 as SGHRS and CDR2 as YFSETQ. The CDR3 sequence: CASSVAGASYEQYF. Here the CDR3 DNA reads TGCGCCAGCAGCGTAGCGGGGGCCTCCTACGAGCAGTACTTC.

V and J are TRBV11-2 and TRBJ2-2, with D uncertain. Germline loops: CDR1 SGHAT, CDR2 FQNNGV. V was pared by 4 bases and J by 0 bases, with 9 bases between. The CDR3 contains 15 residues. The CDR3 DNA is TGTGCCAGCAGCTCGTTTCGGTCGAACACCGGGGAGCTGTTTTTT. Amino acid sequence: CASSSFRSNTGELFF. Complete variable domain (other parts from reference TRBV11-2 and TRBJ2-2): EAGVAQSPRYKIIEKRQSVAFWCNPISGHATLYWYQQILGQGPKLLIQFQNNGVVDDSQLPKDRFSAERLKGVDSTLKIQPAKLEDSAVYLCASSSFRSNTGELFFGEGSRLTVL.

In DNA form, the CDR3 reads TGTGCCAGCAGTACCTACACTGAAGCTTTCTTT. This sequence encodes CASSTYTEAFF. The rearrangement joins TRBV6-6 to TRBJ1-1; D uncertain. The CDR3 spans 11 residues. Germline V gene data show CDR1 as MNHNY and CDR2 as SVGAGI (reference sequence). Trimming pared 5 bases from V and 3 bases from J, leaving 4 bases between.

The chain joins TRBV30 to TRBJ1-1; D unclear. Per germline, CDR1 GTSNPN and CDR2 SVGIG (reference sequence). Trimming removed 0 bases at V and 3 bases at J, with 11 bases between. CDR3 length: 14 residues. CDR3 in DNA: TGTGCCTGGAGTGTATGGGGTAGTGACACTGAAGCTTTCTTT. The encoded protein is CAWSVWGSDTEAFF.

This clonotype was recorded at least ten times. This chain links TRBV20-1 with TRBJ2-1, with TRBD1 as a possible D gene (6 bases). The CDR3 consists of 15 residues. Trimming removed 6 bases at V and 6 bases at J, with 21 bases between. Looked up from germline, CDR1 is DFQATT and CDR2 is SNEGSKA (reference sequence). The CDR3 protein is CSATRDGTNRNEQFF. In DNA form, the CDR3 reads TGCAGTGCGACGAGGGATGGGACAAACCGCAATGAGCAGTTCTTC.

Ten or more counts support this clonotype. The CDR3 region is CASSFPRLAGGLGTDTQYF. In DNA form, the CDR3 reads TGTGCCAGCAGCTTCCCCCGACTAGCGGGAGGATTGGGCACAGATACGCAGTATTTT. V gene TRBV9 combines with J gene TRBJ2-3; 13 nucleotides align to TRBD2. CDR1 is SGDLS, CDR2 YYNGEE, per germline. The V segment lost 4 bases and the J segment 1 base; nucleotides outside the gene matches: 12. The CDR3 length is 19 residues.

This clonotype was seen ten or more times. This chain's CDR3 is CAWKAGFDSPLHF. The CDR3 bases are TGTGCCTGGAAAGCGGGTTTTGATTCACCCCTCCACTTT. This chain uses TRBV30 with TRBJ1-6; D remains unclear. This CDR3 has 13 residues. Germline CDR1 is GTSNPN and CDR2 is SVGIG (reference sequence). Deletions cut 4 bases from V and 8 bases from J, with 12 bases between.

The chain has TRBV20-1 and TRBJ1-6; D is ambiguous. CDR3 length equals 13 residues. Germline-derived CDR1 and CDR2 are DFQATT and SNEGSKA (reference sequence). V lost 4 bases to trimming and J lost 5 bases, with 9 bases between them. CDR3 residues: CSAILTNNSPLHF. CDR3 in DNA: TGCAGTGCTATTTTAACCAATAATTCACCCCTCCACTTT.